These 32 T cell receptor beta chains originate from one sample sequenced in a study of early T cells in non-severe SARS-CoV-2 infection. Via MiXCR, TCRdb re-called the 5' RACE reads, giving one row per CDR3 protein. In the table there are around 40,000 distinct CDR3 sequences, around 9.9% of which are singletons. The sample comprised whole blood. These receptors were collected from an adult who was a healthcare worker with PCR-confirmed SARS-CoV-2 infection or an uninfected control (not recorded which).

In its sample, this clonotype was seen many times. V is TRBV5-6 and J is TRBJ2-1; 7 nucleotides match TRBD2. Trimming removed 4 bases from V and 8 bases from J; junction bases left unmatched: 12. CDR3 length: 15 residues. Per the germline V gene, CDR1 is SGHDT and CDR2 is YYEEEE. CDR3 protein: CASSRSGDGMYEQFF. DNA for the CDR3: TGTGCCAGCAGCAGGAGCGGGGACGGGATGTATGAGCAGTTCTTC.

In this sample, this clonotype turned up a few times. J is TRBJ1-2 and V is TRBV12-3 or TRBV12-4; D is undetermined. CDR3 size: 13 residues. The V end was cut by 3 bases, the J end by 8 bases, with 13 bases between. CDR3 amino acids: CASSLGRVGGYTF. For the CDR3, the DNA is TGTGCCAGCAGTTTGGGGAGGGTAGGCGGCTACACCTTC.

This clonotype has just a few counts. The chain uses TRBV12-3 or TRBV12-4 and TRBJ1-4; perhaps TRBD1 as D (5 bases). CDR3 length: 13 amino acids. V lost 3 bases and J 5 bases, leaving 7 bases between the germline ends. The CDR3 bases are TGTGCCAGCAGTTTGGGGGTGAATGAAAAACTGTTTTTT. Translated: CASSLGVNEKLFF.

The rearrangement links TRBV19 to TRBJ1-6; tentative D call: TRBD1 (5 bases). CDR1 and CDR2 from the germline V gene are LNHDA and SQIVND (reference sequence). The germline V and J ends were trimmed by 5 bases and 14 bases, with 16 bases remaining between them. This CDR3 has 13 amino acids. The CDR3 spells CASSVEGPQTLHF. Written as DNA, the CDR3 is TGTGCCAGTAGTGTGGAGGGACCCCAAACCCTCCACTTT.

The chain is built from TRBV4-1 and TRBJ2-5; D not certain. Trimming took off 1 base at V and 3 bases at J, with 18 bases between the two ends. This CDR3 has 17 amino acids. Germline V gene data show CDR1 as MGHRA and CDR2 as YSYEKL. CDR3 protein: CASSQGLMYLGEETQYF. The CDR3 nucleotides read TGCGCCAGCAGCCAAGGTTTGATGTACCTTGGGGAAGAGACCCAGTACTTC.

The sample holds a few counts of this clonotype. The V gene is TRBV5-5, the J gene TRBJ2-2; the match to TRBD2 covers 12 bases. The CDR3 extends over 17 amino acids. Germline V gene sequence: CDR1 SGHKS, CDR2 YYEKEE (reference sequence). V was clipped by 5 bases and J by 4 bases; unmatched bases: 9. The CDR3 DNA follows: TGTGCCAGCAGTTTTCTAGCGGGGGGGCAGAGCACCGGGGAGCTGTTTTTT. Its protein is CASSFLAGGQSTGELFF.

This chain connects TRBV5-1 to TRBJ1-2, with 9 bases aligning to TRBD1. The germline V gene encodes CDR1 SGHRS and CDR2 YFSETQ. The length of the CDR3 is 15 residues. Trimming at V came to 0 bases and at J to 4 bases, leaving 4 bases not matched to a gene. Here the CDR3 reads CASSLEGQGVYGYTF. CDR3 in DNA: TGCGCCAGCAGCTTGGAGGGACAGGGAGTCTATGGCTACACCTTC.

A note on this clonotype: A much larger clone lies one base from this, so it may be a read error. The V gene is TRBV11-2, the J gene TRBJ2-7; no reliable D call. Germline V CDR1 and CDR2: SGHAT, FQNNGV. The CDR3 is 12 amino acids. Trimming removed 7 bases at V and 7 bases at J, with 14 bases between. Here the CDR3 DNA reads TGTGCCAGCAACACAATGCGAAGAGAGCAGTACTTC. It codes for CASNTMRREQYF.

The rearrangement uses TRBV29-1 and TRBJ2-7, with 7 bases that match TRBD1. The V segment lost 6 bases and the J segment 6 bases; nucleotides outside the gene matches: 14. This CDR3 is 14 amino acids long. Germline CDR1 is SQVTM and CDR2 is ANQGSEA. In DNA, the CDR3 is TGCAGCGTCTTACAGGGGCCCTATACCCCCGAGCAGTACTTC. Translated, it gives CSVLQGPYTPEQYF.

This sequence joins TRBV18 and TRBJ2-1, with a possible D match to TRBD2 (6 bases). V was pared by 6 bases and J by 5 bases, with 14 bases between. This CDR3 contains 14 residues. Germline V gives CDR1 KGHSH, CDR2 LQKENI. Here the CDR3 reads CASSQDYLHNEQFF. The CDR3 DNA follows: TGTGCCAGCTCTCAGGACTACCTCCACAATGAGCAGTTCTTC. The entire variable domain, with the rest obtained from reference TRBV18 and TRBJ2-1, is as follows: NAGVMQNPRHLVRRRGQEARLRCSPMKGHSHVYWYRQLPEEGLKFMVYLQKENIIDESGMPKERFSAEFPKEGPSILRIQQVVRGDSAAYFCASSQDYLHNEQFFGPGTRLTVL.

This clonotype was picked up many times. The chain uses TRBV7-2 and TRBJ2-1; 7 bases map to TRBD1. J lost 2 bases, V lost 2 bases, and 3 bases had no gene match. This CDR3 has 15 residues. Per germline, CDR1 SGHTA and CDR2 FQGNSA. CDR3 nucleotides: TGTGCCAGCAGCTTACGGCAGGGGGCCTACAATGAGCAGTTCTTC. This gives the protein CASSLRQGAYNEQFF.

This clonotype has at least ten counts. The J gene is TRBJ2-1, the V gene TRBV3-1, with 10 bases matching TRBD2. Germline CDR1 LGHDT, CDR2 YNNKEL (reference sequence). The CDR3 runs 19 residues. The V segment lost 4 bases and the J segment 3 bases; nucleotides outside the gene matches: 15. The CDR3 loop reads CASSPRVAGGPGLYNEQFF. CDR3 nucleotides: TGTGCCAGCAGCCCCCGGGTAGCGGGGGGCCCGGGGCTCTACAATGAGCAGTTCTTC.

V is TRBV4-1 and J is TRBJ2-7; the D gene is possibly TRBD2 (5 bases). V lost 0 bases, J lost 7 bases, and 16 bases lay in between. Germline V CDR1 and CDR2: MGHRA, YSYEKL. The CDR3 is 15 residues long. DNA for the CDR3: TGCGCCAGCAGCCAAGATTTGACTATTAGACCTGAGCAGTACTTC. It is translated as CASSQDLTIRPEQYF.

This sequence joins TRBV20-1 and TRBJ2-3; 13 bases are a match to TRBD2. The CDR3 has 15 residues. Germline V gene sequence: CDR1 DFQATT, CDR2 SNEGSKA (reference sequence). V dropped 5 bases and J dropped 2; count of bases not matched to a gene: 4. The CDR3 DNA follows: TGCAGTGCTGGGACTAGCGGGGATTACACAGATACGCAGTATTTT. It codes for CSAGTSGDYTDTQYF.

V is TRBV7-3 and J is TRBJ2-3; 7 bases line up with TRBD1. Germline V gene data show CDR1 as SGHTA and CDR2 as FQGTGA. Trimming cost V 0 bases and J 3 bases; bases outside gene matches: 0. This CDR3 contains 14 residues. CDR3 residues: CASSLTQGTDTQYF. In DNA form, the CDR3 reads TGTGCCAGCAGCTTAACACAGGGGACAGATACGCAGTATTTT.

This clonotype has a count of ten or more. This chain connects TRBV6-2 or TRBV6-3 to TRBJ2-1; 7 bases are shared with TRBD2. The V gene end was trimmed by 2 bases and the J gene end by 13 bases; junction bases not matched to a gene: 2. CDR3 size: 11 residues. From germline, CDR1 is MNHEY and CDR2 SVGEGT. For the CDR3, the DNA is TGTGCCAGCAGTTACGGCGGGGGTCAGTTCTTC. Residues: CASSYGGGQFF.

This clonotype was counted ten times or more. The CDR3 loop is CASSFSTNTEAFF. The CDR3 DNA sequence: TGTGCCAGCAGCTTCTCAACGAACACTGAAGCTTTCTTT. V and J are TRBV5-4 and TRBJ1-1; D gene uncertain. V gave up 2 bases and J gave up 1 base, with 6 bases separating them. Germline V gene data show CDR1 as SGHNT and CDR2 as YYREEE (reference sequence). The CDR3 consists of 13 residues.

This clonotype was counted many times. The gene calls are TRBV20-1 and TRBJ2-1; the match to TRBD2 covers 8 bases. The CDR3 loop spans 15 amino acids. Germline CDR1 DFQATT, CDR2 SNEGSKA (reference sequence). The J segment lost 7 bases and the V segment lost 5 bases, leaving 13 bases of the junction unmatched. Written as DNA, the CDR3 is TGCAGTGCTGACACTAGCGGACGGCGAGAGAATGAGCAGTTCTTC. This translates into CSADTSGRRENEQFF.

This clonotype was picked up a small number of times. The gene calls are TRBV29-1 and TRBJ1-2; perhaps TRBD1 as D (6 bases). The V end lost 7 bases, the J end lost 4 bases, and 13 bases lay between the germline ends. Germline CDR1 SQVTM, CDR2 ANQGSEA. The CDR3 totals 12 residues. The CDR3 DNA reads TGCAGCGAAGGGGGGGACCTCTATGGCTACACCTTC. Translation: CSEGGDLYGYTF.

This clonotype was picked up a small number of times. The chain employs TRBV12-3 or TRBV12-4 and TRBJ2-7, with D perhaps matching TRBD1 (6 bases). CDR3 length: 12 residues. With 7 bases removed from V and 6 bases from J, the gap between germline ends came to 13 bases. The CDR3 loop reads CASNQGKAEQYF. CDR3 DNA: TGTGCCAGCAACCAGGGGAAGGCCGAGCAGTACTTC.

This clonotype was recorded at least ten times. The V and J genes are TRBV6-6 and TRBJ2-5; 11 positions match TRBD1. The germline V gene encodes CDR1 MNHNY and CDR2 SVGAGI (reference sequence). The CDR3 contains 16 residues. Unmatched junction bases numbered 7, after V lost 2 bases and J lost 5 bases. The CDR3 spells CASSYTRTGGVETQYF. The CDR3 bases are TGTGCCAGCAGTTACACTCGGACAGGGGGCGTTGAGACCCAGTACTTC.

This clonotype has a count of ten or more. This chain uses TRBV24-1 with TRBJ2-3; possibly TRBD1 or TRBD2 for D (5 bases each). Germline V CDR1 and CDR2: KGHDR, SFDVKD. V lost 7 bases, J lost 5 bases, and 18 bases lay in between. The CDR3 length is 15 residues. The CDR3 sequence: CATSHRDPGLDTQYF. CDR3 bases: TGTGCCACCAGCCACCGGGACCCGGGGTTAGATACGCAGTATTTT.

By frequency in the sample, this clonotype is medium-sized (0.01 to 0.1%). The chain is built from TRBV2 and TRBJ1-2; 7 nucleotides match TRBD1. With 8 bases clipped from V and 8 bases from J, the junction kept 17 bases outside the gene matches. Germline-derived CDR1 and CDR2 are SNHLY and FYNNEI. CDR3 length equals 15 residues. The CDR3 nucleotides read TGTGCCAGCGGTAAGGCGTCAGGGGGATCCTTCGGCTACACCTTC. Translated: CASGKASGGSFGYTF.

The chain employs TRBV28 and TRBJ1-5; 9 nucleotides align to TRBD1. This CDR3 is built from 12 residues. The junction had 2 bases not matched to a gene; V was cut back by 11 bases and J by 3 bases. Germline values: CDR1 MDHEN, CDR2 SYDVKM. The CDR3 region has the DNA TGTGCCGGACAGGGGACCAATCAGCCCCAGCATTTT. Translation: CAGQGTNQPQHF.

The CDR3 here is CASSQTRGTGVTDTQYF. The CDR3 DNA reads as TGTGCCAGCAGCCAAACAAGGGGGACAGGGGTAACAGATACGCAGTATTTT. The V and J genes are TRBV11-3 and TRBJ2-3, with 10 nucleotides matching TRBD1. The CDR3 extends over 17 amino acids. V gave up 5 bases and J gave up 3 bases; unmatched junction bases: 11. Germline-derived CDR1 and CDR2 are SGHNT and YENEEA.

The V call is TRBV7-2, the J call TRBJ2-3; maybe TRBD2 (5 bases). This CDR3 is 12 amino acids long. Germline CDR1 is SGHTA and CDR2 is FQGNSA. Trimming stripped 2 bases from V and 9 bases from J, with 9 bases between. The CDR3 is CASSLFRETQYF. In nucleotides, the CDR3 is TGTGCCAGCAGCTTATTTAGGGAGACGCAGTATTTT.

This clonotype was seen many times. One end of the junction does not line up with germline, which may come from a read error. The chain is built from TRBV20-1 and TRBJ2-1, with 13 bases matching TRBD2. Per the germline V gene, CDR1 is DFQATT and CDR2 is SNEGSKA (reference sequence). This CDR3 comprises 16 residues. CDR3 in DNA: TGCAGTGCTCCCTCGACTAGCGGGGGGTCCTTCAATGAGCAGTTCTTC. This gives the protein CSAPSTSGGSFNEQFF.

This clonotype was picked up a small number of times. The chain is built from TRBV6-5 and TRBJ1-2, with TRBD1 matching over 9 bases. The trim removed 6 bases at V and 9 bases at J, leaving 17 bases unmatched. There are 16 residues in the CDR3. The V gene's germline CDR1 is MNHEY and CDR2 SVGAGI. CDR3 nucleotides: TGTGCCAGCAGGACCACCGGGACAGGGACGTTTTGGAGCTACACCTTC. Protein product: CASRTTGTGTFWSYTF.

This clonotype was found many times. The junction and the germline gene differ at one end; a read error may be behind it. In nucleotides, the CDR3 is TGTGCCAGCACCAGGACGGTGAACACTGAAGTTTTCTTT. Its translation is CASTRTVNTEVFF. The chain joins TRBV3-1 to TRBJ1-1; D is undetermined. CDR1 is LGHDT and CDR2 is YNNKEL in the germline V gene (reference sequence). There are 13 residues in the CDR3.

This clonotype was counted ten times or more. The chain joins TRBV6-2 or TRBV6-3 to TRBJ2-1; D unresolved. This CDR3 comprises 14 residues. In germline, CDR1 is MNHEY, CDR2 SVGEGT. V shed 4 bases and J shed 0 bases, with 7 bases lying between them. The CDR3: CASSFSSSYNEQFF. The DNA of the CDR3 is TGTGCCAGCAGTTTCAGCAGCTCCTACAATGAGCAGTTCTTC.

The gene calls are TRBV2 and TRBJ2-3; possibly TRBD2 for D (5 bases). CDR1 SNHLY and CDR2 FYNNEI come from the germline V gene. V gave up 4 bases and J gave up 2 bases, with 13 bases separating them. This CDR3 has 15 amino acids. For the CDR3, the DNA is TGTGCCAGCAGTGCCGGGATCTTGATCACAGATACGCAGTATTTT. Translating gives CASSAGILITDTQYF.

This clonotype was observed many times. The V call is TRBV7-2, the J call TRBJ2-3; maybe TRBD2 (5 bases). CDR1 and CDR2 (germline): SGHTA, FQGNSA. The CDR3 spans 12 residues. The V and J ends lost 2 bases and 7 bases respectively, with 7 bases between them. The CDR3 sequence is CASSLTGNTQYF. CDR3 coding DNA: TGTGCCAGCAGCTTAACCGGGAATACGCAGTATTTT.